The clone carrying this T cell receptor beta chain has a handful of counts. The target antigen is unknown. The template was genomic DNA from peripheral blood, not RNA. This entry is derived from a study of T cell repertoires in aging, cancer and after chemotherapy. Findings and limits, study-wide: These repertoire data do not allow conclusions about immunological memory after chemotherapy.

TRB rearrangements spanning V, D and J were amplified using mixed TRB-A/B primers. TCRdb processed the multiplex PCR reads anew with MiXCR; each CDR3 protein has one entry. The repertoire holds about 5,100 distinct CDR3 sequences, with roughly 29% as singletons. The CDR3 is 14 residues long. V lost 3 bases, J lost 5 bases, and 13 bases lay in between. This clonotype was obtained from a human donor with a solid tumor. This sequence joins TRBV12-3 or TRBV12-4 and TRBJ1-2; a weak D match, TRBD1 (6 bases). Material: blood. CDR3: CASSFLQQGYGYTF. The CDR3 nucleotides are TGTGCCAGCAGTTTTTTGCAGCAGGGGTATGGCTACACCTTC.